These T cell receptor beta chains were read from a single sample in a study of OX40 agonist ivuxolimab in advanced cancers. Measured with immunoSEQ multiplex PCR; TCRdb has only the in-frame clones, and not every one. The sample has 29,000 or so clones; roughly nine tenths are singletons. The material sequenced was CD4+ or CD8+ T cells sorted from blood, taken in a trial of the OX40 agonist ivuxolimab. These receptors were collected from an adult with an advanced solid tumor such as melanoma, head and neck, liver or kidney cancer. CDR3s include the opening cysteine and the closing phenylalanine or tryptophan. D genes are given only for firm matches. Some rows have no size entry. The others give once, few or many, or a class for an expanded clone.

D gene: .; V gene: TRBV10-3; J gene: TRBJ2-7; clone size: .; CDR3 protein: CAISDTGDYYEQYF; CDR3 DNA: TGTGCCATCAGTGATACAGGGGACTACTACGAGCAGTACTTC
D gene: .; V gene: TRBV25-1; J gene: TRBJ2-2; clone size: .; CDR3 protein: CASSLIYTGELFF; CDR3 DNA: TGTGCCAGCAGTTTAATTTACACCGGGGAGCTGTTTTTT
D gene: .; V gene: TRBV10-2; J gene: TRBJ2-7; clone size: .; CDR3 protein: CASQEGTPYEQYF; CDR3 DNA: TGCGCCAGCCAAGAGGGGACACCATACGAGCAGTACTTC
D gene: TRBD1; V gene: TRBV6-5; J gene: TRBJ1-2; clone size: .; CDR3 protein: CASSYSQGYYGYTF; CDR3 DNA: TGTGCCAGCAGTTACTCACAGGGGTACTATGGCTACACCTTC
D gene: .; V gene: TRBV19; J gene: TRBJ1-1; clone size: .; CDR3 protein: CASSARTDMNTEAFF; CDR3 DNA: TGTGCCAGTAGTGCCCGGACAGATATGAACACTGAAGCTTTCTTT
D gene: .; V gene: TRBV28; J gene: TRBJ2-7; clone size: .; CDR3 protein: CASSLRGAYEQYF; CDR3 DNA: TGTGCCAGCAGTTTAAGGGGGGCCTACGAGCAGTACTTC
D gene: .; V gene: TRBV4-3; J gene: TRBJ1-1; clone size: .; CDR3 protein: CASSLGAGMNTEAFF; CDR3 DNA: TGCGCCAGCAGCCTCGGGGCAGGAATGAACACTGAAGCTTTCTTT
D gene: .; V gene: TRBV27; J gene: TRBJ1-2; clone size: .; CDR3 protein: CASSFGQTYGYTF; CDR3 DNA: TGTGCCAGCAGTTTCGGACAGACTTATGGCTACACCTTC
D gene: .; V gene: TRBV30; J gene: TRBJ1-6; clone size: .; CDR3 protein: CAWSVGVGNSPLHF; CDR3 DNA: TGTGCCTGGAGTGTCGGGGTTGGAAATTCACCCCTCCACTTT
D gene: .; V gene: TRBV6-1; J gene: TRBJ1-2; clone size: .; CDR3 protein: CASRFPNTNYGYTF; CDR3 DNA: TGTGCCAGCAGGTTCCCAAACACCAACTATGGCTACACCTTC
D gene: .; V gene: TRBV6-5; J gene: TRBJ2-7; clone size: .; CDR3 protein: CASSYPDREQYF; CDR3 DNA: TGTGCCAGCAGTTACCCGGACCGCGAGCAGTACTTC
D gene: TRBD1; V gene: TRBV6-1; J gene: TRBJ2-7; clone size: .; CDR3 protein: CASSENRGYEQYF; CDR3 DNA: TGTGCCAGCAGTGAGAACAGGGGCTACGAGCAGTACTTC
D gene: .; V gene: TRBV10-2; J gene: TRBJ1-2; clone size: once; CDR3 protein: CASSDLWGDGYTF; CDR3 DNA: TGCGCCAGCAGTGATCTATGGGGGGATGGCTACACCTTC
D gene: .; V gene: TRBV7-2; J gene: TRBJ2-5; clone size: .; CDR3 protein: CASSLHIGGQETQYF; CDR3 DNA: TGTGCCAGCAGCTTACATATAGGGGGACAAGAGACCCAGTACTTC
D gene: .; V gene: TRBV19; J gene: TRBJ2-1; clone size: .; CDR3 protein: CASSIAGTVSYNEQFF; CDR3 DNA: TGTGCCAGTAGTATAGCCGGGACTGTATCCTACAATGAGCAGTTCTTC
D gene: TRBD2; V gene: TRBV25-1; J gene: TRBJ2-7; clone size: .; CDR3 protein: CASSDGLVFYEQYF; CDR3 DNA: TGTGCCAGCAGTGACGGACTAGTATTCTACGAGCAGTACTTC
D gene: .; V gene: TRBV27; J gene: TRBJ1-1; clone size: .; CDR3 protein: CASSLSPGGNTEAFF; CDR3 DNA: TGTGCCAGCAGTTTATCGCCAGGTGGAAACACTGAAGCTTTCTTT
D gene: .; V gene: TRBV6-1; J gene: TRBJ1-1; clone size: .; CDR3 protein: CASSEFKGMNTEAFF; CDR3 DNA: TGTGCCAGCAGTGAATTTAAGGGGATGAACACTGAAGCTTTCTTT
D gene: .; V gene: TRBV10-3; J gene: TRBJ1-1; clone size: .; CDR3 protein: CAISGANGELNTEAFF; CDR3 DNA: TGTGCCATCAGTGGGGCCAACGGAGAATTGAACACTGAAGCTTTCTTT
D gene: .; V gene: TRBV5-4; J gene: TRBJ1-4; clone size: .; CDR3 protein: CASRRGLSEKLFF; CDR3 DNA: TGTGCCAGCAGGAGGGGCTTGTCTGAAAAACTGTTTTTT
D gene: .; V gene: TRBV5-6; J gene: TRBJ2-3; clone size: .; CDR3 protein: CASSLEAGDSTDTQYF; CDR3 DNA: TGTGCCAGCAGCTTGGAAGCAGGGGATAGCACAGATACGCAGTATTTT
D gene: .; V gene: TRBV20-1; J gene: TRBJ2-7; clone size: .; CDR3 protein: CSAPLGIEQYF; CDR3 DNA: TGCAGTGCCCCACTAGGGATCGAGCAGTACTTC
D gene: .; V gene: TRBV9; J gene: TRBJ2-7; clone size: .; CDR3 protein: CASSTGDTLYEQYF; CDR3 DNA: TGTGCCAGCAGCACGGGGGACACCCTATACGAGCAGTACTTC
D gene: .; V gene: TRBV4-1; J gene: TRBJ1-4; clone size: .; CDR3 protein: CASSRGNRAGEKLFF; CDR3 DNA: TGCGCCAGCAGCCGCGGGAACAGGGCCGGAGAAAAACTGTTTTTT
D gene: .; V gene: TRBV5-4; J gene: TRBJ1-2; clone size: .; CDR3 protein: CASSLPSTNYGYTF; CDR3 DNA: TGTGCCAGCAGCTTGCCTAGCACTAACTATGGCTACACCTTC
D gene: TRBD2; V gene: TRBV5-6; J gene: TRBJ2-7; clone size: .; CDR3 protein: CASRGDYSYEQYF; CDR3 DNA: TGTGCCAGCAGAGGGGACTACTCCTACGAGCAGTACTTC
D gene: TRBD1; V gene: TRBV7-2; J gene: TRBJ1-2; clone size: .; CDR3 protein: CASSLGGQFNYGYTF; CDR3 DNA: TGTGCCAGCAGCTTGGGGGGACAGTTCAACTATGGCTACACCTTC
D gene: .; V gene: TRBV5-6; J gene: TRBJ2-3; clone size: .; CDR3 protein: CASSLSPRGADTQYF; CDR3 DNA: TGTGCCAGCAGCTTGTCACCAAGGGGCGCAGATACGCAGTATTTT
D gene: .; V gene: TRBV5-1; J gene: TRBJ1-1; clone size: .; CDR3 protein: CASSGGASEAFF; CDR3 DNA: TGCGCCAGCAGCGGAGGGGCGAGTGAAGCTTTCTTT
D gene: .; V gene: TRBV11-2; J gene: TRBJ2-1; clone size: .; CDR3 protein: CASSSGQPLLQFF; CDR3 DNA: TGTGCCAGCAGCTCTGGACAGCCTCTACTGCAGTTCTTC
D gene: .; V gene: TRBV27; J gene: TRBJ2-3; clone size: .; CDR3 protein: CASSPQGGTQYF; CDR3 DNA: TGTGCCAGCAGTCCTCAGGGGGGTACGCAGTATTTT
D gene: TRBD1; V gene: TRBV28; J gene: TRBJ2-3; clone size: .; CDR3 protein: CASSLGTVSTDTQYF; CDR3 DNA: TGTGCCAGCAGTCTAGGGACAGTCAGCACAGATACGCAGTATTTT
D gene: TRBD1; V gene: TRBV5-6; J gene: TRBJ2-7; clone size: .; CDR3 protein: CASSPGQGAYEQYF; CDR3 DNA: TGTGCCAGCAGCCCGGGACAGGGGGCGTACGAGCAGTACTTC
D gene: .; V gene: TRBV5-8; J gene: TRBJ1-5; clone size: .; CDR3 protein: CASSLVGVRQPQHF; CDR3 DNA: TGTGCCAGCAGCCTAGTGGGGGTTCGCCAGCCCCAGCATTTT
D gene: .; V gene: TRBV27; J gene: TRBJ2-3; clone size: .; CDR3 protein: CASSLFPDTQYF; CDR3 DNA: TGTGCCAGCAGTTTATTCCCCGATACGCAGTATTTT
D gene: .; V gene: TRBV4-2; J gene: TRBJ2-3; clone size: once; CDR3 protein: CASSSSNSFDPTDTQYF; CDR3 DNA: TGTGCCAGCAGCTCCAGCAATAGTTTTGACCCCACAGATACGCAGTATTTT
D gene: TRBD1; V gene: TRBV11-2; J gene: TRBJ1-2; clone size: .; CDR3 protein: CASSLVDRAYGYTF; CDR3 DNA: TGTGCCAGCAGCTTAGTCGACAGGGCATATGGCTACACCTTC
D gene: .; V gene: TRBV5-6; J gene: TRBJ1-1; clone size: .; CDR3 protein: CASSLAPNTEAFF; CDR3 DNA: TGTGCCAGCAGCTTGGCCCCGAACACTGAAGCTTTCTTT
D gene: .; V gene: TRBV27; J gene: TRBJ2-6; clone size: .; CDR3 protein: CVSSGGSSGANVLTF; CDR3 DNA: TGTGTCAGCAGTGGGGGTAGCTCTGGGGCCAACGTCCTGACTTTC
D gene: .; V gene: TRBV4-1; J gene: TRBJ2-7; clone size: .; CDR3 protein: CASSQDTQGSAYEQYF; CDR3 DNA: TGCGCCAGCAGCCAAGATACGCAGGGTTCAGCCTACGAGCAGTACTTC
D gene: .; V gene: TRBV12-5; J gene: TRBJ1-1; clone size: .; CDR3 protein: CASGPLGNTEAFF; CDR3 DNA: TGTGCTAGTGGTCCACTAGGCAACACTGAAGCTTTCTTT
D gene: .; V gene: TRBV29-1; J gene: TRBJ2-2; clone size: .; CDR3 protein: CSGAFQGLLIPNTGELFF; CDR3 DNA: TGCAGCGGTGCATTCCAGGGACTCTTGATACCGAACACCGGGGAGCTGTTTTTT
D gene: TRBD2; V gene: TRBV7-9; J gene: TRBJ2-5; clone size: .; CDR3 protein: CASSSSLAEDQETQYF; CDR3 DNA: TGTGCCAGCAGCTCGTCACTAGCGGAAGACCAAGAGACCCAGTACTTC
D gene: .; V gene: TRBV7-9; J gene: TRBJ2-2; clone size: .; CDR3 protein: CASSLRARSAAGELFF; CDR3 DNA: TGTGCCAGCAGCTTGAGGGCTAGGTCAGCGGCCGGGGAGCTGTTTTTT
D gene: .; V gene: TRBV7-9; J gene: TRBJ1-6; clone size: .; CDR3 protein: CASSPTLDYNSPLHF; CDR3 DNA: TGTGCCAGCAGCCCCACACTGGACTATAATTCACCCCTCCACTTT
D gene: TRBD2; V gene: TRBV27; J gene: TRBJ2-1; clone size: .; CDR3 protein: CASSSLLAGFTNEQFF; CDR3 DNA: TGTGCCAGCAGTTCGCTTCTAGCGGGGTTCACCAATGAGCAGTTCTTC
D gene: .; V gene: TRBV29-1; J gene: TRBJ1-3; clone size: .; CDR3 protein: CSVATGSSGNTIYF; CDR3 DNA: TGCAGCGTTGCAACAGGCTCCTCTGGAAACACCATATATTTT
D gene: TRBD2; V gene: TRBV2; J gene: TRBJ2-5; clone size: .; CDR3 protein: CASSERGGSVETQYF; CDR3 DNA: TGTGCCAGCAGTGAACGGGGGGGGTCGGTTGAGACCCAGTACTTC
D gene: .; V gene: TRBV9; J gene: TRBJ1-1; clone size: .; CDR3 protein: CAGAVGAGTEAFF; CDR3 DNA: TGTGCCGGGGCAGTGGGAGCCGGCACTGAAGCTTTCTTT
D gene: TRBD2; V gene: TRBV11-2; J gene: TRBJ2-4; clone size: .; CDR3 protein: CASSSQATSGGGIGSIQYF; CDR3 DNA: TGTGCCAGCAGCTCCCAGGCGACTAGCGGGGGGGGAATAGGATCCATTCAGTACTTC
D gene: TRBD1; V gene: TRBV5-6; J gene: TRBJ1-2; clone size: .; CDR3 protein: CASSLEGQGDSGYTF; CDR3 DNA: TGTGCCAGCAGCTTGGAAGGACAGGGGGATAGTGGCTACACCTTC
D gene: .; V gene: TRBV15; J gene: TRBJ1-4; clone size: .; CDR3 protein: CATSNRGDEKLFF; CDR3 DNA: TGTGCCACCAGCAACAGAGGGGATGAAAAACTGTTTTTT
D gene: .; V gene: TRBV27; J gene: TRBJ2-6; clone size: .; CDR3 protein: CASREAQAPAGANVLTF; CDR3 DNA: TGTGCCAGCCGAGAGGCGCAGGCACCAGCTGGGGCCAACGTCCTGACTTTC
D gene: TRBD1; V gene: TRBV5-1; J gene: TRBJ1-2; clone size: .; CDR3 protein: CASETGTGLYGYTF; CDR3 DNA: TGCGCCAGTGAGACCGGGACAGGGCTCTATGGCTACACCTTC
D gene: .; V gene: TRBV9; J gene: TRBJ2-3; clone size: once; CDR3 protein: CASSDLGGRGESKYF; CDR3 DNA: TGTGCCAGCAGCGACTTGGGCGGCAGAGGGGAATCCAAGTATTTT
D gene: .; V gene: TRBV13; J gene: TRBJ2-7; clone size: .; CDR3 protein: CASSPRGRYEQYF; CDR3 DNA: TGTGCCAGCAGTCCCAGAGGTCGGTACGAGCAGTACTTC
D gene: .; V gene: TRBV5-1; J gene: TRBJ1-1; clone size: .; CDR3 protein: CASSLGGGLTEAFF; CDR3 DNA: TGCGCCAGCAGCTTGGGGGGAGGGTTGACTGAAGCTTTCTTT
D gene: TRBD1; V gene: TRBV6-5; J gene: TRBJ2-7; clone size: .; CDR3 protein: CASSYSTTGREQYF; CDR3 DNA: TGTGCCAGCAGTTACTCAACGACAGGGCGCGAGCAGTACTTC
D gene: .; V gene: TRBV7-9; J gene: TRBJ1-3; clone size: .; CDR3 protein: CASSLGQSTGNTIYF; CDR3 DNA: TGTGCCAGCAGCTTAGGACAGAGTACTGGAAACACCATATATTTT
D gene: .; V gene: TRBV6-5; J gene: TRBJ1-2; clone size: .; CDR3 protein: CASSHQGGYGYTF; CDR3 DNA: TGTGCCAGCAGTCATCAGGGAGGCTATGGCTACACCTTC